The next 18 T cell receptor beta chains were all read from a single sample in a study of CD8+ T cells in alopecia areata. The sequencing template was cDNA reverse transcribed from extracted RNA. The assay was immunoSEQ multiplex PCR, and TCRdb's table has in-frame clones only and misses some. The data contain 95,000 to 120,000 clones, around 59% of them seen just once; the ten biggest clones take up less than 25%. Sequenced material: CD8+ T cells sorted from blood. These receptors were collected from a human donor in good health.

The V gene is TRBV7-9, the J gene TRBJ1-2, with D possibly matching TRBD1 (6 bases). The CDR3 runs to 16 residues. The ends were cut back, 4 bases at V and 7 bases at J, with 22 bases in the middle. The germline gives CDR1 SEHNR, CDR2 FQNEAQ (reference sequence). CDR3 coding DNA: TGTGCCAGCAGCTCCCAAAACCGACAGGTCCCTTTTGGCTACACCTTC. Encoded protein: CASSSQNRQVPFGYTF.

The V gene is TRBV29-1, the J gene TRBJ1-4; 7 bases match TRBD1. The CDR3 extends over 16 amino acids. The V segment lost 4 bases and the J segment 0 bases; nucleotides outside the gene matches: 8. CDR1 SQVTM and CDR2 ANQGSEA come from the germline V gene. The CDR3 DNA follows: TGCAGCGTTGCCGGGACAGTATCTGCAACTAATGAAAAACTGTTTTTT. It translates to CSVAGTVSATNEKLFF.

This clone has only a few counts. The CDR3 protein is CASSQVRRNTEAFF. In DNA form, the CDR3 reads TGCGCCAGCAGCCAAGTTCGCAGGAACACTGAAGCTTTCTTT. The chain is built from TRBV4-1 and TRBJ1-1; D unresolved. Trimming shortened V by 1 base and J by 1 base, and 7 bases separated the two germline ends. The CDR3 covers 14 residues. Germline CDR1 reads MGHRA; CDR2 reads YSYEKL.

The chain uses TRBV4-3 and TRBJ1-6, with no clear D. The CDR3 is 14 residues long. CDR1 and CDR2 from the germline V gene are LGHNA and YSLEER. V shed 0 bases and J shed 7 bases, with 7 bases lying between them. The CDR3 loop is CASSQDKENSPLHF. The DNA for the CDR3 is TGCGCCAGCAGCCAAGATAAGGAGAATTCACCCCTCCACTTT.

This clone turned up a few times. The V and J genes are TRBV18 and TRBJ1-1; D perhaps matches TRBD1 (5 bases). Germline CDR1 is KGHSH and CDR2 is LQKENI. This CDR3 is 17 amino acids long. V was shortened by 4 bases and J by 1 base, with 19 bases between the two germline ends. CDR3 sequence: CASSLLSQGRENTEAFF. The DNA of the CDR3 is TGTGCCAGCTCACTCCTATCGCAGGGTAGGGAGAACACTGAAGCTTTCTTT.

V gene TRBV5-4 combines with J gene TRBJ2-7; 7 bases are a match to TRBD1. V was clipped by 2 bases and J by 3 bases; unmatched bases: 5. The germline gives CDR1 SGHNT, CDR2 YYREEE (reference sequence). CDR3 length equals 14 residues. The CDR3: CASSFGQGDYEQYF. CDR3 sequence (DNA): TGTGCCAGCAGCTTTGGTCAGGGGGACTACGAGCAGTACTTC.

The J gene is TRBJ2-3, the V gene TRBV5-1, with 7 bases that match TRBD2. V lost 3 bases to trimming and J lost 1 base; unmatched junction nucleotides: 5. The V gene's germline CDR1 is SGHRS and CDR2 YFSETQ. The CDR3 covers 15 residues. This CDR3 reads CASSWGGGRTDTQYF. For the CDR3, the DNA is TGCGCCAGCAGCTGGGGCGGGGGACGCACAGATACGCAGTATTTT.

This clone was detected only once. The chain carries TRBV5-6 and TRBJ2-5, with D perhaps being TRBD1 or TRBD2 (5 bases each). Germline CDR1 reads SGHDT; CDR2 reads YYEEEE. Trimming took off 0 bases at V and 1 base at J, with 7 bases between the two ends. This CDR3 is built from 14 residues. CDR3 protein: CASSLVGTQETQYF. The DNA of the CDR3 is TGTGCCAGCAGCTTGGTAGGGACCCAAGAGACCCAGTACTTC.

The chain employs TRBV30 and TRBJ2-4; tentatively, D is TRBD2 (6 bases). The CDR3 extends over 14 amino acids. CDR1 and CDR2 (germline): GTSNPN, SVGIG (reference sequence). Deletions cut 1 base from V and 4 bases from J, with 11 bases between. CDR3: CAWSDRDSKNIQYF. CDR3 coding DNA: TGTGCCTGGAGTGACCGGGACTCGAAAAACATTCAGTACTTC. Variable domain in full (rest from reference TRBV30 and TRBJ2-4): SQTIHQWPATLVQPVGSPLSLECTVEGTSNPNLYWYRQAAGRGLQLLFYSVGIGQISSEVPQNLSASRPQDRQFILSSKKLLLSDSGFYLCAWSDRDSKNIQYFGAGTRLSVL.

The chain carries TRBV5-6 and TRBJ2-2, with D maybe TRBD2 (5 bases). Trimming took 0 bases from V and 5 from J, leaving 17 bases between them. The CDR3 spans 17 residues. Germline CDR1 and CDR2: SGHDT and YYEEEE. The CDR3 loop reads CASSLDAVRTGTGELFF. The CDR3 DNA sequence: TGTGCCAGCAGCTTGGACGCGGTTCGAACGGGAACCGGGGAGCTGTTTTTT. Supplemented by reference TRBV5-6 and TRBJ2-2, the full variable domain reads DAGVTQSPTHLIKTRGQQVTLRCSPKSGHDTVSWYQQALGQGPQFIFQYYEEEERQRGNFPDRFSGHQFPNYSSELNVNALLLGDSALYLCASSLDAVRTGTGELFFGEGSRLTVL.

This clone turned up a few times. This chain uses TRBV6-5 with TRBJ2-2; 8 bases line up with TRBD2. Trimming cost V 0 bases and J 3 bases; bases outside gene matches: 3. Germline V gives CDR1 MNHEY, CDR2 SVGAGI. The CDR3 runs 16 residues. Here the CDR3 reads CASSYSGLGHTGELFF. The CDR3, as DNA: TGTGCCAGCAGTTACTCGGGACTAGGGCACACCGGGGAGCTGTTTTTT.

This clone came up once. This chain links TRBV7-5 with TRBJ2-3. TRBV7-5 represents a pseudogene. The CDR3 spans 13 residues. The CDR3 DNA is TGTGCCAGCAGCTCGCCCCCGGCGGATACGCAGTATTTT. As protein: CASSSPPADTQYF.

This clone has a handful of counts. This sequence joins TRBV7-9 and TRBJ2-7; no clear D gene. Germline-derived CDR1 and CDR2 are SEHNR and FQNEAQ (reference sequence). The CDR3 length is 12 residues. Trimming took off 8 bases at V and 1 base at J, with 9 bases between the two ends. CDR3 amino acids: CASADGSYEQYF. The CDR3 DNA follows: TGTGCCAGCGCGGACGGGTCCTACGAGCAGTACTTC.

The rearrangement links TRBV6-5 to TRBJ2-1; possible D gene TRBD2, 6 bases. Trimming removed 5 bases at V and 6 bases at J, with 14 bases between. The CDR3 is made up of 14 amino acids. From germline, CDR1 is MNHEY and CDR2 SVGAGI. The CDR3 sequence: CASSLKRGGNEQFF. CDR3 nucleotide sequence: TGTGCCAGCAGTCTTAAACGGGGAGGCAATGAGCAGTTCTTC.

The rearrangement uses TRBV30 and TRBJ1-1; no definite D call. There are 13 residues in the CDR3. Germline V gene sequence: CDR1 GTSNPN, CDR2 SVGIG (reference sequence). V was clipped by 3 bases and J by 1 base, with 9 bases between them. The CDR3 protein is CAWRVEGNTEAFF. The CDR3 coding sequence is TGTGCCTGGAGGGTGGAGGGGAACACTGAAGCTTTCTTT.

J is TRBJ1-2 and V is TRBV13; possibly TRBD1 for D (6 bases). Germline V lookup: CDR1 PRHDT, CDR2 FYEKMQ (reference sequence). The V gene lost 5 bases and the J gene lost 7 bases, with 17 bases spanning the gap. CDR3 length: 14 residues. The CDR3 here is CASSEGTGTGGYTF. For the CDR3, the DNA is TGTGCCAGCAGCGAAGGCACAGGGACGGGTGGCTACACCTTC.

The V and J genes are TRBV5-4 and TRBJ1-2, with a tentative D call TRBD1 (6 bases). CDR3 length equals 15 residues. The germline gives CDR1 SGHNT, CDR2 YYREEE (reference sequence). V shed 0 bases and J shed 8 bases, with 17 bases lying between them. As DNA, the CDR3 is TGTGCCAGCAGCTTGGTGGATGGACAGTATTTAGGCTACACCTTC. The encoded protein is CASSLVDGQYLGYTF.

The chain joins TRBV7-6 to TRBJ2-6; D might be TRBD2 (5 bases). This CDR3 is 15 amino acids long. Germline V gene lookup returns CDR1 SGHVS and CDR2 FNYEAQ. V was pared by 5 bases and J by 4 bases, with 12 bases between. Here the CDR3 reads CASSGGSGGANVLTF. The CDR3 DNA sequence: TGTGCCAGCAGCGGAGGATCGGGGGGGGCCAACGTCCTGACTTTC.